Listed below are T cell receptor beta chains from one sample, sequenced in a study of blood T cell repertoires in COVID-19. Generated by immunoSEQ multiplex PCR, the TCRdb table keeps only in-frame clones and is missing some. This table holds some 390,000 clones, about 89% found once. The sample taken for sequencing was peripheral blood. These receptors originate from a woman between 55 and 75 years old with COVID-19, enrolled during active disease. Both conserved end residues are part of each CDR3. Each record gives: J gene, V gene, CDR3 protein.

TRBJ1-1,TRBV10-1,CASSRSGDLGEAFF
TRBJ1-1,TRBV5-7,CASSSETVTSYPNTEAFF
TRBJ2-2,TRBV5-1,CASSLARAGELFF
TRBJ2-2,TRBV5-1,CASSPQGVPNTGELFF
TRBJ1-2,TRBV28,CAASGAWGYTF
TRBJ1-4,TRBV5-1,CASSFTTGSGDEKLFF
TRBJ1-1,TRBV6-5,CASTSEAVTEAFF
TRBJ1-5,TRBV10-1,CASSNQGDRVYRFGNQPQHF
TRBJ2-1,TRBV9,CASSDGLAVSSYNEQFF
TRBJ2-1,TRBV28,CASSSGLGPYNEQFF
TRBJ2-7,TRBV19,CASSPGTGTTYEQYF
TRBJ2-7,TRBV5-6,CASSLLGTGSHEQYF
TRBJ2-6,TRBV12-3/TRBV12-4,CASTVAGANVLTF
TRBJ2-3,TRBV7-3,CASSLRASGGTDTQYF
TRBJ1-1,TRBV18,CASSPRATEAFF
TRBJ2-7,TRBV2,CASTRFSGGTEQYF
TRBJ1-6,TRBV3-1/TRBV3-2,CASSLSGWDSISPLHF
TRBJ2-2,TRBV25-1,CASKAGGVNTGELFF
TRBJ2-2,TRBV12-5,CASGLVMGQGGNTGELFF
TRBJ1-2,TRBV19,CASSPTPGTGFGYTF